This is a list of T cell receptor beta chains from one sample in a study of long-term antiretroviral therapy in people with HIV. TCRdb's table, derived via immunoSEQ multiplex PCR, lists solely in-frame clones and lacks some. The data contain more than 35,000 clones, roughly 90% of them singletons. The sample consisted of unsorted PBMCs, taken just before starting antiretroviral therapy. Every receptor here comes from a woman aged 18 to 35 with HIV. Each CDR3 is given without its conserved first and last residue. Fields, in order: J gene, V gene, CDR3 protein.

>TRBJ1-2|TRBV9
ASSASRQGGAGGGYGYT
>TRBJ1-1|TRBV5-6
ASSFRYRGGTEAF
>TRBJ2-6|TRBV5-1
ASSLVESGANVLT
>TRBJ2-7|TRBV5-4
ASSWRASGTYEQY
>TRBJ2-4|TRBV19
ASSIVRDSRKNIQY
>TRBJ1-1|TRBV9
ASSVGGTQMNTEAF
>TRBJ1-2|TRBV19
ASSIPHPYGYT
>TRBJ2-1|TRBV10-3
AITPSGTYNEQF
>TRBJ2-1|TRBV28
ASKGQGGSGNEQF
>TRBJ2-1|TRBV4-3
ASSLTAPTYNEQF
>TRBJ2-7|TRBV9
ASSVQGRDEQY
>TRBJ1-1|TRBV9
ASGRRDEAF
>TRBJ1-5|TRBV15
ATSRDRGQPQH
>TRBJ1-1|TRBV7-6
ASSLEVKGGTEAF
>TRBJ2-7|TRBV5-1
ASSLTDSYEQY
>TRBJ2-1|TRBV7-9
ASSHTSGRTYNEQF
>TRBJ2-1|TRBV4-1
ASSQEIKGHYNEQF
>TRBJ2-3|TRBV27
ASSSPPDTDTQY
>TRBJ2-6|TRBV15
ATSRDRSGANVLT
>TRBJ2-7|TRBV11-2
ASSLSGRAYEQY
>TRBJ2-2|TRBV9
ASMSDSYTGELF
>TRBJ2-1|TRBV6-4
ASSDSPSGSYEQF
>TRBJ2-2|TRBV7-9
ASSLASGSSRELF
>TRBJ2-7|TRBV5-1
ASSLGRQGLYEQY
>TRBJ2-3|TRBV13
ASSTTIGLAGPGNRDTQY
>TRBJ1-2|TRBV7-9
ASSANWGGDYGYT
>TRBJ2-3|TRBV15
ATSRDSLVGGTDTQY
>TRBJ2-7|TRBV7-9
ASSFGTSGSWVHEQY
>TRBJ2-3|TRBV5-1
ASSLDGSRSDTQY
>TRBJ1-1|TRBV19
ASRVGPKNTEAF
>TRBJ2-3|TRBV5-1
ASSVQGRADTQY
>TRBJ1-1|TRBV9
ASSPDPRTEAF
>TRBJ2-5|TRBV19
ASSNGDRDQETQY
>TRBJ1-2|TRBV5-1
ASSLIVSGDNYGYT
>TRBJ2-1|TRBV11-2
ASSLAESGYNEQF
>TRBJ2-7|TRBV6-5
ASSYSHRGTSYEQY
>TRBJ2-7|TRBV9
ASSAGTGGGYEQY
>TRBJ2-7|TRBV7-6
ASRGPGLDEQY
>TRBJ1-5|TRBV10-3
ATNDPYSNQPQH
>TRBJ2-1|TRBV9
ASSVGQGGEQF
>TRBJ1-5|TRBV28
ASSWAGGSNQPQH
>TRBJ1-5|TRBV7-9
ASSFSRSNQPQH
>TRBJ1-5|TRBV5-6
ASSQMTGPHQPQH
>TRBJ2-5|TRBV25-1
ASSEWGQETQY
>TRBJ2-7|TRBV11-2
ASSLVLAGVHYEQY
>TRBJ2-5|TRBV5-4
ASSLEGWGGVGTQY
>TRBJ2-5|TRBV14
ASSPVTFQETQY
>TRBJ1-2|TRBV10-3
AISDGTGDYGYT
>TRBJ2-7|TRBV7-9
ASSSAYSYEQY
>TRBJ2-2|TRBV19
ASSWTGEYTGELF
>TRBJ2-1|TRBV7-2
ASSLTYNEQF
>TRBJ2-7|TRBV5-1
ASSLAPGLHSYEQY
>TRBJ1-4|TRBV2
ASLTGQEKLF
>TRBJ1-1|TRBV28
ASSLISGTGGRGTEAF
>TRBJ2-3|TRBV5-1
ASSLDFSTTDTQY
>TRBJ2-2|TRBV15
ATSIPGELF
>TRBJ2-5|TRBV5-6
ASSLEWGVQETQY
>TRBJ1-1|TRBV19
ASRRGDKNTEAF
>TRBJ2-1|TRBV9
ASSAVPWTSGNEQF
>TRBJ1-5|TRBV10-3
AISDGLQGHQPQH